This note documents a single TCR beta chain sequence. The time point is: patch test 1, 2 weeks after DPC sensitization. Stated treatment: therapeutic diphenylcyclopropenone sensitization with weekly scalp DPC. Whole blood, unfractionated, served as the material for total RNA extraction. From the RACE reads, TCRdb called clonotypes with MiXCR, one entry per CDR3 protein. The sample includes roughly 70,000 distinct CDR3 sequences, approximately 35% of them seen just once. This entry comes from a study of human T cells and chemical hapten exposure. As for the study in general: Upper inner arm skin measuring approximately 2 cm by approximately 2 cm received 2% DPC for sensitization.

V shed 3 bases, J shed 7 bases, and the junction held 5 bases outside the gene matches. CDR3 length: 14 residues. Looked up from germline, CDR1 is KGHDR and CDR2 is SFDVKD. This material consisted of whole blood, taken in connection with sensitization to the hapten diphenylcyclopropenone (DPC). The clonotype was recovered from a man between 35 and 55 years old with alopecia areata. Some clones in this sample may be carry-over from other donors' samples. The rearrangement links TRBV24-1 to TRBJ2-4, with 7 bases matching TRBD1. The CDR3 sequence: CATSDPGQSNIQYF. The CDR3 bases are TGTGCCACCAGTGATCCGGGACAGAGTAACATTCAGTACTTC.